The 28 T cell receptor beta chains in this list originate from one sample, sequenced in a study of OX40 agonist ivuxolimab in advanced cancers. The protocol was immunoSEQ multiplex PCR, while the TCRdb copy is restricted to in-frame clones and leaves out a portion. This sample has 25,000 to 30,000 clones, with 83% found just once. Specimen: CD4+ or CD8+ T cells sorted from blood, collected in a trial of the OX40 agonist ivuxolimab. These TCRs come from an adult with an advanced solid tumor such as melanoma, head and neck, liver or kidney cancer.

The chain links TRBV19 to TRBJ1-5; 9 bases fit TRBD1. The CDR3 covers 15 residues. Trimming at V came to 4 bases and at J to 4 bases, leaving 5 bases not matched to a gene. CDR1 LNHDA and CDR2 SQIVND come from the germline V gene (reference sequence). CDR3 nucleotides: TGTGCCAGTAGTAGGGGACAGGGCACGAATCAGCCCCAGCATTTT. It is translated as CASSRGQGTNQPQHF.

The rearrangement uses TRBV5-4 and TRBJ2-5, with 7 bases matching TRBD1. The V gene's germline CDR1 is SGHNT and CDR2 YYREEE (reference sequence). Losses at the gene ends were 3 bases for V and 3 bases for J; bases not matched to a gene: 5. CDR3 length: 14 residues. As DNA, the CDR3 is TGTGCCAGCAGCTCGGGGACAGCCAAAGAGACCCAGTACTTC. Translation: CASSSGTAKETQYF.

This chain links TRBV15 with TRBJ2-3; D not resolved. V was clipped by 0 bases and J by 6 bases, with 10 bases between them. The CDR3 runs 14 residues. Germline V gene sequence: CDR1 LNHNV, CDR2 YYDKDF (reference sequence). CDR3: CATSREWGPDTQYF. CDR3 nucleotides: TGTGCCACCAGCAGAGAGTGGGGTCCGGATACGCAGTATTTT.

This chain joins TRBV11-2 and TRBJ2-1, with no clear D. Germline V gene data show CDR1 as SGHAT and CDR2 as FQNNGV. Trimming pared 3 bases from V and 3 bases from J, leaving 15 bases between. This CDR3 spans 16 amino acids. Written as DNA, the CDR3 is TGTGCCAGCAGCTTGGGTAGGCATACTATCTACAATGAGCAGTTCTTC. Protein sequence: CASSLGRHTIYNEQFF.

CDR3 bases: TGTGCCAGCAGTTCCCGGGCTTTAAATCAGCCCCAGCATTTT. Encoded protein: CASSSRALNQPQHF. The rearrangement uses TRBV13 and TRBJ1-5; D is unresolved. The germline V gene encodes CDR1 PRHDT and CDR2 FYEKMQ (reference sequence). This CDR3 is 14 amino acids long. Trimming took off 6 bases at V and 4 bases at J, with 13 bases between the two ends.

V and J are TRBV4-1 and TRBJ1-2; unclear D gene. The CDR3 has 15 residues. Germline V gene data show CDR1 as MGHRA and CDR2 as YSYEKL. With 0 bases removed from V and 4 bases from J, the gap between germline ends came to 12 bases. The CDR3 spells CASSQERLILYGYTF. The CDR3 coding sequence is TGCGCCAGCAGCCAAGAAAGATTGATCCTCTATGGCTACACCTTC.

This clone is labeled as medium-sized. The V and J genes are TRBV19 and TRBJ2-3, with 8 bases aligning to TRBD2. Germline CDR1 and CDR2: LNHDA and SQIVND (reference sequence). CDR3 size: 15 residues. The junction had 10 bases not matched to a gene; V was cut back by 5 bases and J by 6 bases. The DNA of the CDR3 is TGTGCCAGTAGTGGTAGCGGGGCTTGGGCGGATACGCAGTATTTT. The encoded protein is CASSGSGAWADTQYF.

Here the CDR3 reads CASSLDRTNTEAFF. The CDR3 DNA sequence: TGTGCCAGCAGCCTCGACAGGACGAACACTGAAGCTTTCTTT. The chain is built from TRBV4-2 and TRBJ1-1; D possibly corresponds to TRBD1 (6 bases). Germline CDR1 LGHNA, CDR2 YNFKEQ. V was pared by 4 bases and J by 1 base, with 10 bases between. This CDR3 has 14 residues.

This chain connects TRBV19 to TRBJ1-1; D ambiguous. The V end lost 3 bases, the J end lost 4 bases, and 6 bases lay between the germline ends. Germline V lookup: CDR1 LNHDA, CDR2 SQIVND (reference sequence). CDR3 size: 12 residues. The CDR3 region is CASSIGPTEAFF. CDR3 bases: TGTGCCAGTAGTATCGGGCCCACTGAAGCTTTCTTT.

The chain joins TRBV2 to TRBJ1-3, with a tentative D call TRBD1 (5 bases). Germline V gene data show CDR1 as SNHLY and CDR2 as FYNNEI. The CDR3 covers 16 residues. The V and J ends lost 4 bases and 0 bases respectively, with 13 bases between them. For the CDR3, the DNA is TGTGCCAGCAGTGCCACCCCGGGGCCCTCTGGAAACACCATATATTTT. Its translation is CASSATPGPSGNTIYF. The entire variable domain, with the rest obtained from reference TRBV2 and TRBJ1-3, is as follows: EPEVTQTPSHQVTQMGQEVILRCVPISNHLYFYWYRQILGQKVEFLVSFYNNEISEKSEIFDDQFSVERPDGSNFTLKIRSTKLEDSAMYFCASSATPGPSGNTIYFGEGSWLTVV.

The V call is TRBV4-1, the J call TRBJ1-2; 8 bases fit TRBD1. Per the germline V gene, CDR1 is MGHRA and CDR2 is YSYEKL. J gave up 8 bases and V 4 bases, and 6 bases lay outside the gene matches. This CDR3 has 13 amino acids. DNA of the CDR3: TGCGCCAGCAGCCCCGGGACAGGACAGGGCTACACCTTC. Its translation: CASSPGTGQGYTF.

This chain connects TRBV19 to TRBJ1-1; TRBD1 is a possible D gene (5 bases). Trimming removed 5 bases at V and 4 bases at J, with 14 bases between. CDR1 and CDR2 from the germline V gene are LNHDA and SQIVND (reference sequence). This CDR3 has 14 amino acids. CDR3 in amino acids: CASSFGGSGTEAFF. In nucleotides, the CDR3 is TGTGCCAGTAGTTTCGGGGGGTCGGGCACTGAAGCTTTCTTT. Together with reference TRBV19 and TRBJ1-1, the CDR3 gives the full variable domain: DGGITQSPKYLFRKEGQNVTLSCEQNLNHDAMYWYRQDPGQGLRLIYYSQIVNDFQKGDIAEGYSVSREKKESFPLTVTSAQKNPTAFYLCASSFGGSGTEAFFGQGTRLTVV.

The chain uses TRBV7-9 and TRBJ2-1; 9 nucleotides agree with TRBD1. Germline V lookup: CDR1 SEHNR, CDR2 FQNEAQ (reference sequence). The CDR3 sequence is 15 residues long. Losses at the gene ends were 4 bases for V and 4 bases for J; bases not matched to a gene: 5. The DNA for the CDR3 is TGTGCCAGCAGCTCACGACAGGGGGGATACAATGAGCAGTTCTTC. It yields the protein CASSSRQGGYNEQFF.

This chain joins TRBV19 and TRBJ1-3; TRBD1 is a possible D gene (6 bases). The germline CDR1 and CDR2 sequences are LNHDA and SQIVND (reference sequence). The CDR3 consists of 17 residues. Trimming stripped 3 bases from V and 0 bases from J, with 15 bases between. Written as DNA, the CDR3 is TGTGCCAGTAGTATGGGGGCCTTTTTAACCTCTGGAAACACCATATATTTT. It translates to CASSMGAFLTSGNTIYF.

The J gene is TRBJ1-1, the V gene TRBV7-9; weak D call: TRBD1 (6 bases). The CDR3 is 14 amino acids. Germline CDR1 reads SEHNR; CDR2 reads FQNEAQ (reference sequence). Trimming removed 3 bases at V and 3 bases at J, with 11 bases between. The CDR3 sequence is CASSLGGRHTEAFF. In DNA, the CDR3 is TGTGCCAGCAGCTTGGGGGGCAGACACACTGAAGCTTTCTTT.

This clone was counted once. The chain joins TRBV19 to TRBJ1-2; D not resolved. In germline, CDR1 is LNHDA, CDR2 SQIVND (reference sequence). The V end lost 4 bases, the J end lost 6 bases, and 6 bases lay between the germline ends. The CDR3 totals 11 residues. The CDR3 region has the DNA TGTGCCAGTAGTAGTGAGGATGGCTACACCTTC. This codes for CASSSEDGYTF.

This chain connects TRBV4-1 to TRBJ1-2; D not resolved. CDR3 length: 16 residues. V was clipped by 0 bases and J by 4 bases, with 15 bases between them. Germline V lookup: CDR1 MGHRA, CDR2 YSYEKL. In nucleotides, the CDR3 is TGCGCCAGCAGCCAAGATCTATCAGGATCGAGCTATGGCTACACCTTC. This encodes CASSQDLSGSSYGYTF.

This chain joins TRBV13 and TRBJ2-3; 10 nucleotides match TRBD2. Germline V lookup: CDR1 PRHDT, CDR2 FYEKMQ (reference sequence). V lost 2 bases to trimming and J lost 4 bases; unmatched junction nucleotides: 6. The CDR3 totals 16 residues. CDR3 DNA: TGTGCCAGCAGCTTACGCAGCGGGGGGGAGGCAGATACGCAGTATTTT. This gives the protein CASSLRSGGEADTQYF.

By share of the sample, this clone is medium-sized (0.01 to 0.1%). The rearrangement uses TRBV29-1 and TRBJ1-4; D remains ambiguous. Per the germline V gene, CDR1 is SQVTM and CDR2 is ANQGSEA. Trimming took off 7 bases at V and 9 bases at J, with 9 bases between the two ends. The CDR3 runs 10 residues. The CDR3 sequence: CSAVGQKLFF. As DNA, the CDR3 is TGCAGCGCTGTGGGTCAAAAACTGTTTTTT.

This sequence joins TRBV19 and TRBJ2-7, with 9 bases aligning to TRBD1. This CDR3 spans 18 amino acids. Trimming at V came to 0 bases and at J to 0 bases, leaving 9 bases not matched to a gene. CDR1 LNHDA and CDR2 SQIVND come from the germline V gene (reference sequence). The CDR3 DNA sequence: TGTGCCAGTAGTATAGATCGGCGGGACAGGGCCGGCTCCTACGAGCAGTACTTC. Its translation: CASSIDRRDRAGSYEQYF.

This CDR3 is CASSESGTGGEFEKLFF. The CDR3 DNA sequence: TGTGCCAGCAGTGAGTCCGGGACAGGGGGCGAGTTTGAAAAACTGTTTTTT. This chain connects TRBV6-1 to TRBJ1-4; TRBD1 agrees at 12 bases. The CDR3 totals 17 residues. Germline loops: CDR1 MNHNS, CDR2 SASEGT. Germline trimming cut 3 bases from V and 7 bases from J; bases unmatched to any gene: 9.

The chain links TRBV10-3 to TRBJ1-2; 7 bases fit TRBD1. From germline, CDR1 is ENHRY and CDR2 SYGVKD. V lost 4 bases to trimming and J lost 4 bases; unmatched junction nucleotides: 6. The CDR3 runs to 14 residues. CDR3: CAISVTGTAYGYTF. In DNA, the CDR3 is TGTGCCATCAGTGTCACCGGGACAGCCTATGGCTACACCTTC.

By frequency in the sample, this clone is medium-sized. The chain employs TRBV4-1 and TRBJ1-1; unclear D gene. Trimming pared 0 bases from V and 1 base from J, leaving 6 bases between. This CDR3 is 14 amino acids long. Germline V CDR1 and CDR2: MGHRA, YSYEKL. CDR3 in DNA: TGCGCCAGCAGCCAAGAAAGCGAGAACACTGAAGCTTTCTTT. The encoded protein is CASSQESENTEAFF.

The chain links TRBV7-9 to TRBJ2-7, with D perhaps being TRBD1 or TRBD2 (5 bases each). Germline V gene sequence: CDR1 SEHNR, CDR2 FQNEAQ (reference sequence). With 5 bases removed from V and 5 bases from J, the gap between germline ends came to 10 bases. The CDR3 runs 12 residues. CDR3 bases: TGTGCCAGCAGCCTACAGGAGGACGAGCAGTACTTC. Its protein product is CASSLQEDEQYF.

This chain uses TRBV4-1 with TRBJ2-7; the D gene could be TRBD1 or TRBD2 (5 bases each). Germline V gene sequence: CDR1 MGHRA, CDR2 YSYEKL. V was shortened by 5 bases and J by 1 base, with 15 bases between the two germline ends. This CDR3 region has 15 residues. The CDR3, as DNA: TGCGCCAGCAGCGGGACCCCTGGGGTGTCCTACGAGCAGTACTTC. This codes for CASSGTPGVSYEQYF.

This clone has just a few counts. This chain connects TRBV4-2 to TRBJ2-7; no clear D. The ends were cut back, 0 bases at V and 8 bases at J, with 8 bases in the middle. Germline CDR1 reads LGHNA; CDR2 reads YNFKEQ. This CDR3 contains 12 residues. The CDR3 DNA sequence: TGTGCCAGCAGCCAAGATCCGAGCCAGCAGTACTTC. This translates into CASSQDPSQQYF.

The chain recombines TRBV6-9 with TRBJ2-1, with TRBD2 matching 10 bases. Germline CDR1 MNHGY, CDR2 SVAAGI. The CDR3 has 15 amino acids. The trim removed 6 bases at V and 5 bases at J, leaving 7 bases unmatched. In DNA, the CDR3 is TGTGCCAGCAGACCTAGCGGGGGTACGAACAATGAGCAGTTCTTC. This gives the protein CASRPSGGTNNEQFF.

The sample holds a few counts of this clone. The rearrangement links TRBV19 to TRBJ1-5, with D possibly matching TRBD1 (5 bases). Trimming pared 7 bases from V and 4 bases from J, leaving 11 bases between. This CDR3 region has 13 residues. The germline CDR1 and CDR2 sequences are LNHDA and SQIVND (reference sequence). CDR3 amino acids: CASNMRGNQPQHF. CDR3 DNA sequence: TGTGCCAGTAATATGCGGGGGAATCAGCCCCAGCATTTT.